A selection of T cell receptor beta chains follows, all from one sample in a study of cytomegalovirus exposure and HLA in healthy donors. The data were produced by immunoSEQ multiplex PCR, yet TCRdb's version contains in-frame clones alone and is incomplete. The profile shows around 100,000 clones, over 65% of them singletons. Sequenced: PBMCs. These TCRs come from a female donor in good health and CMV-seropositive. Both conserved end residues are part of each CDR3. A D gene is named only where the DNA matches it firmly.

d_gene: TRBD2; j_gene: TRBJ2-3; v_gene: TRBV7-2; CDR3aa: CASSLVGTSGSAADTQYF
d_gene: NA; j_gene: TRBJ1-4; v_gene: TRBV9; CDR3aa: CASSPTGRGTNEKLFF
d_gene: NA; j_gene: TRBJ1-2; v_gene: TRBV30; CDR3aa: CAWSPYRAYGYTF
d_gene: NA; j_gene: TRBJ1-1; v_gene: TRBV5-1; CDR3aa: CASSLTREVNTEAFF
d_gene: NA; j_gene: TRBJ1-2; v_gene: TRBV12-5; CDR3aa: CASGLVRTVFSFGGYTF
d_gene: NA; j_gene: TRBJ2-7; v_gene: TRBV19; CDR3aa: CASSIGGGRGHREQYF
d_gene: NA; j_gene: TRBJ2-7; v_gene: TRBV6-4; CDR3aa: CASSGALATHSYEQYF
d_gene: TRBD1; j_gene: TRBJ1-5; v_gene: TRBV2; CDR3aa: CASRNRGSQPQHF
d_gene: TRBD2; j_gene: TRBJ2-1; v_gene: TRBV7-3; CDR3aa: CASSFTGLAGEQFF
d_gene: TRBD1; j_gene: TRBJ2-2; v_gene: TRBV9; CDR3aa: CASSVEQGPYTGELFF
d_gene: TRBD1; j_gene: TRBJ1-2; v_gene: TRBV5-1; CDR3aa: CASSLTETGVFSYGYTF
d_gene: NA; j_gene: TRBJ1-4; v_gene: TRBV25-1; CDR3aa: CAIHSGQGNPSEKLFF
d_gene: TRBD2; j_gene: TRBJ2-3; v_gene: TRBV4-2; CDR3aa: CASSQLGLAGGENTDTQYF
d_gene: NA; j_gene: TRBJ1-4; v_gene: TRBV2; CDR3aa: CASSELSGNEKLFF
d_gene: NA; j_gene: TRBJ1-2; v_gene: TRBV15; CDR3aa: CATSQELGAYGYTF
d_gene: TRBD1; j_gene: TRBJ1-1; v_gene: TRBV5-1; CDR3aa: CASSSSGQGDTEAFF
d_gene: TRBD1; j_gene: TRBJ2-7; v_gene: TRBV6-5; CDR3aa: CASSYFDRGSYEQYF
d_gene: TRBD1; j_gene: TRBJ1-1; v_gene: TRBV7-2; CDR3aa: CASSPQTGVTEAFF
d_gene: TRBD2; j_gene: TRBJ2-1; v_gene: TRBV7-3; CDR3aa: CASSSGTSGGGIQFF
d_gene: TRBD1; j_gene: TRBJ1-1; v_gene: TRBV14; CDR3aa: CASSPQLQGANTEAFF
d_gene: TRBD1; j_gene: TRBJ1-2; v_gene: TRBV28; CDR3aa: CASSLKDRGLDTF
d_gene: TRBD1; j_gene: TRBJ2-7; v_gene: TRBV30; CDR3aa: CAWRRTGNLYEQYF
d_gene: TRBD1; j_gene: TRBJ2-1; v_gene: TRBV2; CDR3aa: CATKYQPGQGSSSYNEQFF
d_gene: TRBD2; j_gene: TRBJ2-7; v_gene: TRBV5-3; CDR3aa: CARSLRTSGRATPYEQYF
d_gene: TRBD1; j_gene: TRBJ2-2; v_gene: TRBV7-8; CDR3aa: CASSYGTVNTGELFF
d_gene: TRBD2; j_gene: TRBJ2-1; v_gene: TRBV2; CDR3aa: CASNRFPRLAGNEQFF
d_gene: TRBD2; j_gene: TRBJ2-5; v_gene: TRBV5-5; CDR3aa: CASSSGSGGGWETQYF
d_gene: NA; j_gene: TRBJ2-5; v_gene: TRBV15; CDR3aa: CATSRDRGAVGTQYF
d_gene: NA; j_gene: TRBJ2-7; v_gene: TRBV6-1; CDR3aa: CASSEAARGQYF
d_gene: NA; j_gene: TRBJ1-2; v_gene: TRBV30; CDR3aa: CAWTFGGLGNYGYTF
d_gene: TRBD2; j_gene: TRBJ2-1; v_gene: TRBV11-3; CDR3aa: CASSLGSGTNNEQFF
d_gene: NA; j_gene: TRBJ1-2; v_gene: TRBV13; CDR3aa: CASSLGPGGSSNGYTF
d_gene: TRBD1; j_gene: TRBJ2-7; v_gene: TRBV19; CDR3aa: CASSMDRGRDEQYF
d_gene: NA; j_gene: TRBJ2-6; v_gene: TRBV27; CDR3aa: CASRKGRISGANVLTF
d_gene: NA; j_gene: TRBJ1-1; v_gene: TRBV6-1; CDR3aa: CASSGISGDAWTEAFF
d_gene: TRBD2; j_gene: TRBJ2-5; v_gene: TRBV7-2; CDR3aa: CASSLNYGGQETQYF
d_gene: NA; j_gene: TRBJ1-4; v_gene: TRBV29-1; CDR3aa: CSVLGEKLFF
d_gene: TRBD1; j_gene: TRBJ2-3; v_gene: TRBV10-1; CDR3aa: CATKQGTSANTQYF
d_gene: TRBD2; j_gene: TRBJ2-7; v_gene: TRBV5-4; CDR3aa: CASSRGTSGSYEQYF
d_gene: NA; j_gene: TRBJ1-1; v_gene: TRBV7-6; CDR3aa: CASSSGRTEAFF
d_gene: NA; j_gene: TRBJ2-2; v_gene: TRBV4-3; CDR3aa: CASSQYRGGAGELFF
d_gene: NA; j_gene: TRBJ2-7; v_gene: TRBV4-1; CDR3aa: CASSQGRFGVVYEQYF
d_gene: TRBD1; j_gene: TRBJ1-3; v_gene: TRBV6-5; CDR3aa: CASSYTGTGTGNTIYF
d_gene: TRBD2; j_gene: TRBJ2-7; v_gene: TRBV4-2; CDR3aa: CASSPGLATSYEQYF
d_gene: TRBD1; j_gene: TRBJ2-5; v_gene: TRBV15; CDR3aa: CATSSGQVGETQYF
d_gene: TRBD1; j_gene: TRBJ2-7; v_gene: TRBV18; CDR3aa: CASSPPGQASYEQYF
d_gene: NA; j_gene: TRBJ1-4; v_gene: TRBV5-4; CDR3aa: CASSHNTGTTNEKLFF